This paragraph covers one TCR beta chain sequence. What it binds is not known. This entry is derived from a study of shared clonotypes between healthy human individuals. Study results and limitations: Of the naive CD4 clonotypes, approximately 5% were shared across several donors. Read depth was anticipated to influence clonotype sharing among donors. Only a few donors were included, so the genetic and exposure-history diversity represented was limited.

Germline CDR1 is GTSNPN and CDR2 is SVGIG (reference sequence). This CDR3 is built from 14 residues. V shed 3 bases and J 4 bases; nucleotides not matched to a gene: 6. TCRdb's copy holds only in-frame clones and misses some; the assay was immunoSEQ multiplex PCR. The sample lists 2.3 million or so clones, approximately 93% occurring once. This sequence joins TRBV30 and TRBJ2-7; TRBD1 aligns across 10 bases. The sample taken for sequencing was naive CD4+ T cells from PBMCs. The subset is: CD45RA+ positively selected. This sequence originates from a man aged 18 to 29 in good health. Some clones in this sample may be carry-over from other donors' samples. The CDR3 is CAWRRTGGGYEQYF. For the CDR3, the DNA is TGTGCCTGGAGAAGGACAGGGGGTGGATACGAGCAGTACTTC.